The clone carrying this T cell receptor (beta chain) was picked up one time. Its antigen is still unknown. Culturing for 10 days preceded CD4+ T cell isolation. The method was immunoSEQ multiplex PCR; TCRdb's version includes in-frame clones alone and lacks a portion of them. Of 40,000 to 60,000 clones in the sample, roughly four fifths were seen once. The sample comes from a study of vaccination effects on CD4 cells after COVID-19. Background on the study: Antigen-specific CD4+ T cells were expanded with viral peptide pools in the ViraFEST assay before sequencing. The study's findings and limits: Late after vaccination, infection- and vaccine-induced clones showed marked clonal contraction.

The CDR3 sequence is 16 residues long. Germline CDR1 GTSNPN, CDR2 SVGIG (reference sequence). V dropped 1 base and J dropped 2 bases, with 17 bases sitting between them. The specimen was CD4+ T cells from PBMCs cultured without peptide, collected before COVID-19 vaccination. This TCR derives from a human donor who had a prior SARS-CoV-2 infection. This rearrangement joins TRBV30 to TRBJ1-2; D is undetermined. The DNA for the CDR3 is TGTGCCTGGAGTGGGCTAGACGGGCGGGAGAACTATGGCTACACCTTC. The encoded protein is CAWSGLDGRENYGYTF.